This T cell receptor (beta chain) was identified during a study of T-cell memory formation after mild COVID-19. As regards this clonotype: Its antigen is currently unknown.

TCRdb re-called the 5' RACE reads through MiXCR, storing one row per CDR3 protein. The repertoire consists of about 340,000 distinct CDR3 sequences, with roughly 20% occurring once and the leading ten covering approximately 12%. Findings and limits, study-wide: Mainly in CM and EM were contracting CD4+ clones; CD8+ were in EMRA. Clones that got smaller from day 15 to 85 had even CD4/CD8, while clones growing later tipped toward CD4+.

The CDR3 loop spans 14 amino acids. CDR1 and CDR2 from the germline V gene are MNHEY and SVGEGT. Trimming at V came to 6 bases and at J to 0 bases, leaving 5 bases not matched to a gene. Sequenced: PBMCs or a T cell subset sorted from them (not recorded which). The chain carries TRBV6-2 or TRBV6-3 and TRBJ2-7; 7 bases line up with TRBD1. This receptor was taken from an adult woman who had mild COVID-19 (a few samples of this study predate the infection). Cell type and time point are not known. The CDR3 DNA follows: TGTGCCAGCAGGGGACGGGACAGCTCCTACGAGCAGTACTTC. Its protein is CASRGRDSSYEQYF.